Below, 29 T cell receptor beta chains from the same sample are listed, as sequenced in a study of blood T cell repertoires in COVID-19. Profiling relied on immunoSEQ multiplex PCR, and the TCRdb table lists in-frame clones only, not all of them. Of roughly 460,000 clones listed, 70% to 90% are singletons. The specimen was peripheral blood. These TCRs come from a man between 18 and 35 years old with COVID-19, enrolled during active disease.

V gene TRBV6-5 combines with J gene TRBJ2-2; 10 bases fit TRBD1. The junction had 8 bases not matched to a gene; V was cut back by 7 bases and J by 6 bases. The germline gives CDR1 MNHEY, CDR2 SVGAGI. The CDR3 consists of 15 residues. CDR3 protein: CASTPGQGYAGELFF. In nucleotides, the CDR3 is TGTGCCAGCACCCCGGGACAGGGGTACGCCGGGGAGCTGTTTTTT.

This sequence joins TRBV3-1 (or the pseudogene TRBV3-2) and TRBJ2-5; 7 bases map to TRBD1. The CDR3 covers 15 residues. CDR1 is LGHDT and CDR2 is YNNKEL in the germline V gene (reference sequence). V was pared by 4 bases and J by 2 bases, with 7 bases of the junction left unmatched. In DNA, the CDR3 is TGTGCCAGCAGCCGGGGTCCGGGACAGCAAGAGACCCAGTACTTC. Its translation: CASSRGPGQQETQYF.

V is TRBV6-5 and J is TRBJ2-1; 9 bases align to TRBD1. V shed 6 bases and J 7 bases; nucleotides not matched to a gene: 10. Per germline, CDR1 MNHEY and CDR2 SVGAGI. The CDR3 spans 15 residues. CDR3 protein: CASSKARTGVNEQFF. CDR3 coding DNA: TGTGCCAGCAGCAAAGCGAGGACAGGGGTGAATGAGCAGTTCTTC.

J is TRBJ1-4 and V is TRBV5-1; the match to TRBD1 covers 9 bases. This CDR3 contains 15 residues. Germline-derived CDR1 and CDR2 are SGHRS and YFSETQ. The V and J ends lost 4 bases and 8 bases, in that order; junction bases with no gene match: 9. CDR3 sequence reads: CASSTSGQGGEKLFF. CDR3 nucleotides: TGCGCCAGCAGCACCTCGGGACAGGGTGGGGAAAAACTGTTTTTT.

The genes are TRBV2 and TRBJ2-1; 7 positions agree with TRBD2. Germline V gene lookup returns CDR1 SNHLY and CDR2 FYNNEI. This CDR3 region has 16 residues. V lost 5 bases to trimming and J lost 2 bases; unmatched junction nucleotides: 9. The CDR3 spells CASSSYASGPYNEQFF. In DNA, the CDR3 is TGTGCCAGCAGTTCATACGCTAGCGGTCCCTACAATGAGCAGTTCTTC.

This rearrangement joins TRBV6-5 to TRBJ1-2, with D possibly being TRBD1 (6 bases). Germline assignment: CDR1 MNHEY and CDR2 SVGAGI. The CDR3 runs 13 residues. Trimming took 2 bases from V and 6 from J, leaving 10 bases between them. CDR3 region: CASSYGQTNGYTF. CDR3 in DNA: TGTGCCAGCAGTTACGGACAGACCAATGGCTACACCTTC.

This chain links TRBV7-9 with TRBJ2-5; 11 positions agree with TRBD1. V was clipped by 5 bases and J by 1 base; unmatched bases: 6. The germline V gene has CDR1 SEHNR and CDR2 FQNEAQ (reference sequence). The CDR3 loop spans 16 amino acids. The CDR3 bases are TGTGCCAGCAGCGCCGGACAGGGGGCTCCCCAAGAGACCCAGTACTTC. Translating it yields CASSAGQGAPQETQYF.

V gene TRBV15 combines with J gene TRBJ1-1; D perhaps matches TRBD1 (5 bases). The CDR3 sequence is 14 residues long. Germline V gene lookup returns CDR1 LNHNV and CDR2 YYDKDF (reference sequence). The V end lost 0 bases, the J end lost 5 bases, and 10 bases lay between the germline ends. The CDR3 DNA reads TGTGCCACCAGCAGAGATTTTGGGGGGACTGAAGCTTTCTTT. Translated: CATSRDFGGTEAFF.

The rearrangement uses TRBV7-2 and TRBJ2-5; 9 bases agree with TRBD2. The CDR3 runs 15 residues. V dropped 1 base and J dropped 2; count of bases not matched to a gene: 2. CDR1 SGHTA and CDR2 FQGNSA come from the germline V gene. For the CDR3, the DNA is TGTGCCAGCAGCTTAGGACTAGCGGATCAAGAGACCCAGTACTTC. This gives the protein CASSLGLADQETQYF.

This clone occurred a few times. V usage is TRBV30 and J usage is TRBJ1-3, with 10 bases that match TRBD1. After removal of 3 bases from V and 1 base from J, the junction contained 3 bases not matched to a gene. CDR3 length equals 15 residues. Germline CDR1 GTSNPN, CDR2 SVGIG (reference sequence). For the CDR3, the DNA is TGTGCCTGGAGCGACAGGGGGCTTTCTGGAAACACCATATATTTT. Its translation: CAWSDRGLSGNTIYF. Combining the CDR3 with reference TRBV30 and TRBJ1-3 gives the whole variable domain SQTIHQWPATLVQPVGSPLSLECTVEGTSNPNLYWYRQAAGRGLQLLFYSVGIGQISSEVPQNLSASRPQDRQFILSSKKLLLSDSGFYLCAWSDRGLSGNTIYFGEGSWLTVV.

This clone turned up a few times. The chain is built from TRBV6-5 and TRBJ2-7; 9 positions agree with TRBD1. The CDR3 is 15 residues long. CDR1 MNHEY and CDR2 SVGAGI come from the germline V gene. The V and J ends lost 6 bases and 4 bases, in that order; junction bases with no gene match: 10. In DNA, the CDR3 is TGTGCCAGCAGGTCCACAGGGGGCGCGGGATACGAGCAGTACTTC. This encodes CASRSTGGAGYEQYF.

The CDR3 here is CASSRTSGGDRETQYF. Here the CDR3 DNA reads TGTGCCAGCAGCCGGACTAGCGGGGGAGACCGGGAGACCCAGTACTTC. This sequence joins TRBV5-4 and TRBJ2-5; TRBD2 aligns across 13 bases. Looked up from germline, CDR1 is SGHNT and CDR2 is YYREEE (reference sequence). The CDR3 runs to 16 residues. Trimming at V came to 4 bases and at J to 5 bases, leaving 8 bases not matched to a gene.

V gene TRBV11-2 combines with J gene TRBJ1-2; 11 bases are shared with TRBD1. The CDR3 covers 14 residues. In germline, CDR1 is SGHAT, CDR2 FQNNGV. V gave up 5 bases and J gave up 7 bases; unmatched junction bases: 6. CDR3 DNA sequence: TGTGCCAGCAGCACCCGGGACAGGGGGGTTGGCTACACCTTC. It encodes CASSTRDRGVGYTF.

V gene TRBV5-8 combines with J gene TRBJ1-4; 7 nucleotides agree with TRBD1. V was pared by 4 bases and J by 5 bases, with 2 bases of the junction left unmatched. Per germline, CDR1 SGHTS and CDR2 YDEGEE. The CDR3 covers 13 residues. The CDR3 region is CASSRDRNEKLFF. The CDR3 DNA reads TGTGCCAGCAGCCGGGACAGAAATGAAAAACTGTTTTTT.

The chain is built from TRBV3-1 (or the pseudogene TRBV3-2) and TRBJ2-2; 8 bases map to TRBD1. V trimming: 4 bases; J trimming: 6 bases; junction bases outside the gene matches: 19. In germline, CDR1 is LGHDT, CDR2 YNNKEL (reference sequence). The CDR3 has 19 residues. CDR3: CASSPPPTGGVKHPGELFF. The CDR3 DNA follows: TGTGCCAGCAGCCCACCGCCTACAGGGGGAGTAAAGCACCCCGGGGAGCTGTTTTTT.

The V call is TRBV5-1, the J call TRBJ2-7; a weak D match, TRBD1 (6 bases). CDR1 and CDR2 (germline): SGHRS, YFSETQ. CDR3 length: 14 amino acids. The V end lost 3 bases, the J end lost 4 bases, and 14 bases lay between the germline ends. DNA of the CDR3: TGCGCCAGCAGCTCCAGGGGCCCTTCGTACGAGCAGTACTTC. Translated: CASSSRGPSYEQYF.

The rearrangement uses TRBV18 and TRBJ1-6, with D perhaps matching TRBD1 (5 bases). The germline V gene has CDR1 KGHSH and CDR2 LQKENI. This CDR3 has 14 residues. The V end was cut by 3 bases, the J end by 8 bases, with 11 bases between. The CDR3 DNA follows: TGTGCCAGCTCACCGCGGGGGTTGGATTCACCCCTCCACTTT. Its translation is CASSPRGLDSPLHF.

The V call is TRBV6-5, the J call TRBJ1-1, with D perhaps TRBD1 (6 bases). The V end lost 6 bases, the J end lost 1 base, and 12 bases lay between the germline ends. Germline V gene sequence: CDR1 MNHEY, CDR2 SVGAGI. CDR3 length: 14 amino acids. CDR3 DNA: TGTGCCAGCAGATCGACAGGCCAGAACACTGAAGCTTTCTTT. Its protein product is CASRSTGQNTEAFF.

The chain has TRBV19 and TRBJ2-3, with 8 bases matching TRBD2. Germline V gene sequence: CDR1 LNHDA, CDR2 SQIVND (reference sequence). The CDR3 extends over 15 amino acids. Germline trimming cut 7 bases from V and 1 base from J; bases unmatched to any gene: 7. Written as DNA, the CDR3 is TGTGCCAGTACCCCGAAGACTAGCGGCACAGATACGCAGTATTTT. Its protein is CASTPKTSGTDTQYF. Full variable domain (missing parts from reference TRBV19 and TRBJ2-3): DGGITQSPKYLFRKEGQNVTLSCEQNLNHDAMYWYRQDPGQGLRLIYYSQIVNDFQKGDIAEGYSVSREKKESFPLTVTSAQKNPTAFYLCASTPKTSGTDTQYFGPGTRLTVL.

The chain employs TRBV6-5 and TRBJ1-2; D might be TRBD1 (6 bases). Germline assignment: CDR1 MNHEY and CDR2 SVGAGI. The CDR3 runs to 13 residues. The V end lost 6 bases, the J end lost 6 bases, and 14 bases lay between the germline ends. The chain's CDR3 is CASRPGGADGYTF. The DNA for the CDR3 is TGTGCCAGCAGACCTGGGGGGGCAGATGGCTACACCTTC.

This clone has just a few counts. The chain is built from TRBV2 and TRBJ1-1, with D perhaps TRBD1 (5 bases). V was pared by 5 bases and J by 4 bases, with 11 bases between. CDR1 is SNHLY and CDR2 is FYNNEI in the germline V gene. This CDR3 spans 13 amino acids. In DNA form, the CDR3 reads TGTGCCAGCAGTTCGGGGGTATTCACTGAAGCTTTCTTT. This codes for CASSSGVFTEAFF. Full variable domain (remainder filled in from reference TRBV2 and TRBJ1-1): EPEVTQTPSHQVTQMGQEVILRCVPISNHLYFYWYRQILGQKVEFLVSFYNNEISEKSEIFDDQFSVERPDGSNFTLKIRSTKLEDSAMYFCASSSGVFTEAFFGQGTRLTVV.

The chain recombines TRBV7-2 with TRBJ1-3; D gene unclear. There are 13 residues in the CDR3. CDR1 is SGHTA and CDR2 is FQGNSA in the germline V gene. Trimming stripped 0 bases from V and 4 bases from J, with 4 bases between. CDR3 sequence reads: CASSLARGNTIYF. CDR3 sequence (DNA): TGTGCCAGCAGCTTAGCGCGGGGAAACACCATATATTTT. The full variable domain, in which reference TRBV7-2 and TRBJ1-3 provide the parts outside the CDR3, is GAGVSQSPSNKVTEKGKDVELRCDPISGHTALYWYRQSLGQGLEFLIYFQGNSAPDKSGLPSDRFSAERTGGSVSTLTIQRTQQEDSAVYLCASSLARGNTIYFGEGSWLTVV.

This clone was seen a single time. The chain employs TRBV27 and TRBJ2-2, with D possibly matching TRBD2 (6 bases). This CDR3 region has 17 residues. The V gene's germline CDR1 is MNHEY and CDR2 SMNVEV (reference sequence). Trimming left V 5 bases short and J 0 bases short, with 16 bases between. The CDR3 DNA follows: TGTGCCAGCAGTCCGGCGTCTCTAGCGTCGAACACCGGGGAGCTGTTTTTT. Amino acids: CASSPASLASNTGELFF.

The chain employs TRBV5-6 and TRBJ2-5, with TRBD2 matching over 8 bases. V gave up 4 bases and J gave up 5 bases; unmatched junction bases: 13. This CDR3 spans 16 amino acids. Germline lookup yields CDR1 SGHDT and CDR2 YYEEEE. CDR3 bases: TGTGCCAGCAGCCCTGGGCGGGAGGCCATATGGGAGACCCAGTACTTC. Its translation is CASSPGREAIWETQYF. The full variable domain, its missing parts supplied by reference TRBV5-6 and TRBJ2-5, is DAGVTQSPTHLIKTRGQQVTLRCSPKSGHDTVSWYQQALGQGPQFIFQYYEEEERQRGNFPDRFSGHQFPNYSSELNVNALLLGDSALYLCASSPGREAIWETQYFGPGTRLLVL.

The V call is TRBV6-6, the J call TRBJ2-3; TRBD1 matches 7 bases. In germline, CDR1 is MNHNY, CDR2 SVGAGI (reference sequence). The CDR3 has 17 residues. Germline trimming cut 5 bases from V and 2 bases from J; bases unmatched to any gene: 13. The DNA of the CDR3 is TGTGCCAGCAGTCAAAGGACAGGTTCTACCCTCACAGATACGCAGTATTTT. It translates to CASSQRTGSTLTDTQYF.

The chain has TRBV5-6 and TRBJ2-5; TRBD1 agrees at 10 bases. Germline CDR1 reads SGHDT; CDR2 reads YYEEEE. With V trimmed by 6 bases and J by 5 bases, 7 bases remained unmatched. The CDR3 totals 14 residues. The DNA of the CDR3 is TGTGCCAGCACTCGACAGGGGGCCTGGGAGACCCAGTACTTC. This codes for CASTRQGAWETQYF. The full variable domain, with the rest looked up from reference TRBV5-6 and TRBJ2-5, is DAGVTQSPTHLIKTRGQQVTLRCSPKSGHDTVSWYQQALGQGPQFIFQYYEEEERQRGNFPDRFSGHQFPNYSSELNVNALLLGDSALYLCASTRQGAWETQYFGPGTRLLVL.

A few counts support this clone. The chain combines TRBV9 with TRBJ2-7; TRBD1 matches at 8 bases. The V segment lost 7 bases and the J segment 4 bases; nucleotides outside the gene matches: 10. Germline-derived CDR1 and CDR2 are SGDLS and YYNGEE. The CDR3 is 14 residues long. Here the CDR3 DNA reads TGTGCCAGCGGACCGACAGGGGAAGGGTACGAGCAGTACTTC. This codes for CASGPTGEGYEQYF.

This clone was found once. The V call is TRBV19, the J call TRBJ1-1; no reliable D call. CDR1 and CDR2 from the germline V gene are LNHDA and SQIVND (reference sequence). The germline V and J ends were trimmed by 0 bases and 1 base, with 6 bases remaining between them. The CDR3 extends over 14 amino acids. The CDR3 bases are TGTGCCAGTAGTATAGAGGGGAGGAACACTGAAGCTTTCTTT. Its translation: CASSIEGRNTEAFF.

V gene TRBV5-6 combines with J gene TRBJ2-1; 12 bases agree with TRBD1. The ends lost 3 bases at V and 6 bases at J; junction bases unmatched: 4. The germline gives CDR1 SGHDT, CDR2 YYEEEE. The CDR3 consists of 15 residues. CDR3 protein: CASSSGQGAFNEQFF. The CDR3 nucleotides read TGTGCCAGCAGCTCGGGACAGGGGGCTTTCAATGAGCAGTTCTTC. Variable domain in full (rest from reference TRBV5-6 and TRBJ2-1): DAGVTQSPTHLIKTRGQQVTLRCSPKSGHDTVSWYQQALGQGPQFIFQYYEEEERQRGNFPDRFSGHQFPNYSSELNVNALLLGDSALYLCASSSGQGAFNEQFFGPGTRLTVL.